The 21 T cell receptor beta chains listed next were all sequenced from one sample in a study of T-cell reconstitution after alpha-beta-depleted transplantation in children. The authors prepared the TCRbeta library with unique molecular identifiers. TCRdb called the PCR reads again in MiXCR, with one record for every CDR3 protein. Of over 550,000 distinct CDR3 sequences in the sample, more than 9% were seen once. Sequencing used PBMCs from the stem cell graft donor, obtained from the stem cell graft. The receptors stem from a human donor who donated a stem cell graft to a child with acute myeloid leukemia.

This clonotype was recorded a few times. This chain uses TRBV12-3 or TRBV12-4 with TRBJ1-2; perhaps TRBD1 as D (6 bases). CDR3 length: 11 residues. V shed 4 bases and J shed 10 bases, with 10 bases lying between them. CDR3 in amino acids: CASSSRGAYTF. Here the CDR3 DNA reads TGTGCCAGCAGTTCCAGGGGAGCCTACACCTTC.

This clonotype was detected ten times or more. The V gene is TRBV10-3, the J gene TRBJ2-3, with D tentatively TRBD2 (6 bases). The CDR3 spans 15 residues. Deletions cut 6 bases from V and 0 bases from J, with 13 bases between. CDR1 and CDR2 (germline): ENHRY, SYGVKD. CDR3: CAIRAGLLSTDTQYF. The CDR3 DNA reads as TGTGCCATCAGGGCGGGACTCCTCAGCACAGATACGCAGTATTTT.

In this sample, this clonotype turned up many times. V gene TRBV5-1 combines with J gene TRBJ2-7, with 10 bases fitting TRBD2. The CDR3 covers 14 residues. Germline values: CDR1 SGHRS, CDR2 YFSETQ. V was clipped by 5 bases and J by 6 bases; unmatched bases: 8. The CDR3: CASSKREGQVEQYF. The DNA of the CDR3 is TGCGCCAGCAGTAAGCGGGAGGGCCAGGTCGAGCAGTACTTC.

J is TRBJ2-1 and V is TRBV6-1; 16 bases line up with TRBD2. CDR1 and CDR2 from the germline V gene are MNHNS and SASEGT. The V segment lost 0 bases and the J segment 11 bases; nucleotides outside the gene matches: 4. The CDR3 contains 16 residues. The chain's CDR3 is CASSEAGTSGREKQFF. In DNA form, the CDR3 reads TGTGCCAGCAGTGAAGCCGGGACTAGCGGGAGGGAAAAGCAGTTCTTC.

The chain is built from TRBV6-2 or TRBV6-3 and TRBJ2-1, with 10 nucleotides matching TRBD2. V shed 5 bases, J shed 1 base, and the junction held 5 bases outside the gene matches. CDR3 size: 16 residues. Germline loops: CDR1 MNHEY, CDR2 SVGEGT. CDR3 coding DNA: TGTGCCAGCAGTGGCCTACTAGCGGGATCCTACAATGAGCAGTTCTTC. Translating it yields CASSGLLAGSYNEQFF.

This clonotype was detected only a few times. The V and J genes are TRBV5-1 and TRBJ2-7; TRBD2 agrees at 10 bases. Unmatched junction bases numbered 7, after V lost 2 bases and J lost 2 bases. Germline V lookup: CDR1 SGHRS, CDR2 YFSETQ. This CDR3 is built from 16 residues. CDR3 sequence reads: CASSLRAGGSPYEQYF. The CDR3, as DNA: TGCGCCAGCAGCTTACGAGCGGGAGGGAGTCCCTACGAGCAGTACTTC.

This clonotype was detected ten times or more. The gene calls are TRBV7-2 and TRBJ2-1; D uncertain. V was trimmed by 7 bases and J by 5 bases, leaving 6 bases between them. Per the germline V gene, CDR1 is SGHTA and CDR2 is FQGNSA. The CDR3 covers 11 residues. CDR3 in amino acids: CASNRDNEQFF. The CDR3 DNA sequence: TGTGCCAGCAACCGAGACAATGAGCAGTTCTTC.

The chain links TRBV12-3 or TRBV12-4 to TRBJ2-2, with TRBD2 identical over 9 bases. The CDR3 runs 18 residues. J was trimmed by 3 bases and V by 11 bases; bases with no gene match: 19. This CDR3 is CACCLAASGEMDTGELFF. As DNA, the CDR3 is TGTGCCTGCTGCCTTGCGGCTAGCGGGGAAATGGACACCGGGGAGCTGTTTTTT.

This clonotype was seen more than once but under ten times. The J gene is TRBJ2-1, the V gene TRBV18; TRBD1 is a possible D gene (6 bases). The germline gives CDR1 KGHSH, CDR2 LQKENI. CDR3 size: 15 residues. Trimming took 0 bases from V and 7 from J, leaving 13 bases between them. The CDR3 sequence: CASSPPYRGGNEQFF. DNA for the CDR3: TGTGCCAGCTCACCACCGTATAGAGGGGGAAATGAGCAGTTCTTC.

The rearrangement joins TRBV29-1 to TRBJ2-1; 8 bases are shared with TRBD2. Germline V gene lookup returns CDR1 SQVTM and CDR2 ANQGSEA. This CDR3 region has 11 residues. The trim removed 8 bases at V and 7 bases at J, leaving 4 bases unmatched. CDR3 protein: CSLLAVNEQFF. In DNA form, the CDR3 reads TGCAGCTTACTAGCGGTAAATGAGCAGTTCTTC.

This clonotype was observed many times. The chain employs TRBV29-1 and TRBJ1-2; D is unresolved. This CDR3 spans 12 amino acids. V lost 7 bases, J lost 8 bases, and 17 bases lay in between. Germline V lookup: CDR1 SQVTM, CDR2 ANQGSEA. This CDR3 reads CSAVGEEDGYTF. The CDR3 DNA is TGCAGCGCCGTTGGGGAAGAGGACGGCTACACCTTC.

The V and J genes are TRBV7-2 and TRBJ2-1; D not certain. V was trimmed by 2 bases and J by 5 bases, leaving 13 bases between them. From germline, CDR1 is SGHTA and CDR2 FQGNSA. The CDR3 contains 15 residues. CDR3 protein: CASSLPRSRNNEQFF. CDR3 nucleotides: TGTGCCAGCAGCTTACCGCGAAGCAGAAACAATGAGCAGTTCTTC.

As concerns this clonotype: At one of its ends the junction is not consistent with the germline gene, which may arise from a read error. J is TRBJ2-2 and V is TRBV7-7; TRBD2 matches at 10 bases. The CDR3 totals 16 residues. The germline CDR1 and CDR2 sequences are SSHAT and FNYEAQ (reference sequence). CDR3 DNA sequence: TGTGCTAGCAGCCCGGTGAGCGGGAGGGCCGGCGGGGAGCTGTTTTTT. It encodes CASSPVSGRAGGELFF.

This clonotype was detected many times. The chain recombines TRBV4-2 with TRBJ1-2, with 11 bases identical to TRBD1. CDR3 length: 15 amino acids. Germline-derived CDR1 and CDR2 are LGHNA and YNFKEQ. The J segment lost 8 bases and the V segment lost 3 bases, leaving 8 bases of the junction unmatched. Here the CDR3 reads CASSQIPGQGVGYTF. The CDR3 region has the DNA TGTGCCAGCAGCCAGATACCGGGACAGGGGGTCGGCTACACCTTC.

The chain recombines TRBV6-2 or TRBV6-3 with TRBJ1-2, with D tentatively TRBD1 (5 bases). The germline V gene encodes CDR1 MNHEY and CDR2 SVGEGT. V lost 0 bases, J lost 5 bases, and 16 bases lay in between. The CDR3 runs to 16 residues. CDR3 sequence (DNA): TGTGCCAGCAGTTACTCTTCAGGGTGGAGGAGTTATGGCTACACCTTC. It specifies CASSYSSGWRSYGYTF.

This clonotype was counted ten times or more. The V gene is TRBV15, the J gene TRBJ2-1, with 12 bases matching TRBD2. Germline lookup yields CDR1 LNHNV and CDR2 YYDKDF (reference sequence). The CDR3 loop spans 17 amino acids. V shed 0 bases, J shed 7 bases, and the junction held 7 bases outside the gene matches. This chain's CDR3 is CATSRDTSGRKDNEQFF. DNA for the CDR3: TGTGCCACCAGCAGAGATACTAGCGGGAGGAAAGATAATGAGCAGTTCTTC.

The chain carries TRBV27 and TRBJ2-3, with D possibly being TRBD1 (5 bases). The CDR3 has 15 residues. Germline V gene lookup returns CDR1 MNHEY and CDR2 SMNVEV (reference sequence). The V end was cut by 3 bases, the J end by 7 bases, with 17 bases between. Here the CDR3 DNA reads TGTGCCAGCAGTTTCCGTGACAGCTTTGCTAATACGCAGTATTTT. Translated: CASSFRDSFANTQYF.

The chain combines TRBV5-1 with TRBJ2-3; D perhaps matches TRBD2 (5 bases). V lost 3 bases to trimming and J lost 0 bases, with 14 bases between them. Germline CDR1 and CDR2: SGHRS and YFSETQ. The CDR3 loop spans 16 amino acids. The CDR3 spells CASSSGLFPSTDTQYF. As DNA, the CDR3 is TGCGCCAGCAGCTCAGGACTCTTCCCTAGCACAGATACGCAGTATTTT.

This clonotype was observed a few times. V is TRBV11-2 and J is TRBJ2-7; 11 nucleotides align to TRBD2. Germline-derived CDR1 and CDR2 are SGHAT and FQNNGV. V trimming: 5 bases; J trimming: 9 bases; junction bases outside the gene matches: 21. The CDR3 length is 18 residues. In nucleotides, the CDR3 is TGTGCCAGCAGCCTTCAGGGGCCGACTAGCGGGGCATCAGGGAGGCAGTACTTC. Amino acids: CASSLQGPTSGASGRQYF.

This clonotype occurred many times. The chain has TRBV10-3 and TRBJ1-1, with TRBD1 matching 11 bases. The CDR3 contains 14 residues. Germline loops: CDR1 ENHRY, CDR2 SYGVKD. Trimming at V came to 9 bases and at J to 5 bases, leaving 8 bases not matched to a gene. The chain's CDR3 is CAIGTGGLGTEAFF. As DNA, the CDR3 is TGTGCCATAGGGACAGGGGGATTGGGAACTGAAGCTTTCTTT.

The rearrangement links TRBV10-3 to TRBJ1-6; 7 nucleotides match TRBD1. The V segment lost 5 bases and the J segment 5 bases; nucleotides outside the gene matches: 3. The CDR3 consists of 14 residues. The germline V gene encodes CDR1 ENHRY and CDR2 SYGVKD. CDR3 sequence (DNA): TGTGCCATCAGTCGGGACAGAAATAATTCACCCCTCCACTTT. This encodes CAISRDRNNSPLHF.